The rows below give T cell receptor beta chains drawn from one sample of a study of CD8 T cells in ankylosing spondylitis. TCRdb reanalysed the 5' RACE reads using MiXCR and keeps one entry per CDR3 protein. The sample carries about 390,000 distinct CDR3 sequences, about 22% recorded once. Sequencing was carried out using blood, either unsorted or a sorted T cell fraction (not recorded which). Receptor source: a male donor with ankylosing spondylitis. Each CDR3 is given with its conserved first and last residue. D genes are given only for firm matches. The size entry is marked missing in some rows and otherwise reads once, few, many or a size class.

>TRBD2|few|TRBJ2-1|TRBV25-1
CASSELVSGGYNEQFF
TGTGCCAGCAGTGAACTTGTGAGCGGGGGTTACAATGAGCAGTTCTTC
>.|.|TRBJ2-1|TRBV18
CASSPTVAEEFF
TGTGCCAGCTCACCTACAGTGGCGGAGGAGTTCTTC
>.|few|TRBJ2-3|TRBV20-1
CSATSRVRWTDTQYF
TGCAGTGCTACCTCCAGGGTTCGTTGGACAGATACGCAGTATTTT
>.|few|TRBJ2-7|TRBV28
CASSFWAGAIYEQYF
TGTGCCAGCAGTTTTTGGGCAGGGGCGATCTACGAGCAGTACTTC
>TRBD2|few|TRBJ2-3|TRBV6-2/TRBV6-3
CASSYASSGSTDTQYF
TGTGCCAGCAGTTACGCGTCTAGCGGTAGCACAGATACGCAGTATTTT
>.|.|TRBJ2-1|TRBV19
CASKAETYNEQFF
TGTGCCAGTAAAGCGGAAACCTACAATGAGCAGTTCTTC
>.|many|TRBJ2-2|TRBV5-6
CASSFPGTNTGELFF
TGTGCCAGCAGCTTCCCCGGAACCAACACCGGGGAGCTGTTTTTT
>.|.|TRBJ2-5|TRBV5-6
CASSSTVIQETQYF
TGTGCCAGCAGCTCGACAGTTATTCAAGAGACCCAGTACTTC
>TRBD1|.|TRBJ2-5|TRBV15
CATSRDPGTEETQYF
TGTGCCACCAGCAGAGATCCCGGGACAGAAGAGACCCAGTACTTC
>.|.|TRBJ2-2|TRBV7-3
CASSRESPGELFF
TGTGCCAGCAGTAGGGAATCCCCCGGGGAGCTGTTTTTT
>.|few|TRBJ2-7|TRBV28
CASRAGAYYEQYF
TGTGCCAGCAGGGCGGGGGCTTACTACGAGCAGTACTTC
>TRBD2|.|TRBJ2-3|TRBV28
CASSSPAAGGTDTQYF
TGTGCCAGCAGTTCGCCGGCCGCGGGAGGCACAGATACGCAGTATTTT
>.|.|TRBJ2-3|TRBV5-1
CASSLGGQRTDTQYF
TGCGCCAGCAGCTTGGGAGGACAGCGCACAGATACGCAGTATTTT
>.|many|TRBJ1-2|TRBV28
CASSFGGTRGYTF
TGTGCCAGCAGTTTTGGAGGAACGCGAGGCTACACCTTC
>.|few|TRBJ2-5|TRBV20-1
CSARAAGRETQYF
TGCAGTGCTAGAGCTGCGGGGCGAGAGACCCAGTACTTC
>.|many|TRBJ2-7|TRBV20-1
CSARAAGFTYEQYF
TGCAGTGCTAGAGCTGCGGGCTTCACCTACGAGCAGTACTTC
>TRBD1|.|TRBJ1-1|TRBV2
CASSSDRGTTEAFF
TGTGCCAGCAGTTCCGACAGGGGGACCACTGAAGCTTTCTTT
>.|.|TRBJ2-3|TRBV5-1
CASSLLGAGTDTQYF
TGCGCCAGCAGCTTGTTGGGAGCGGGCACAGATACGCAGTATTTT
>.|few|TRBJ2-3|TRBV18
CASSPRASGLLSTDTQYF
TGTGCCAGCTCACCCCGAGCATCTGGTCTTCTTAGCACAGATACGCAGTATTTT
>TRBD1|.|TRBJ2-7|TRBV12-3/TRBV12-4
CASRAGTGIYEQYF
TGTGCCAGCAGGGCGGGGACAGGGATCTACGAGCAGTACTTC
>.|few|TRBJ2-2|TRBV5-1
CASSLEGGVNTGELFF
TGCGCCAGCAGCTTGGAGGGCGGGGTGAACACCGGGGAGCTGTTTTTT
>.|.|TRBJ1-3|TRBV20-1
CSARDSSQGNSGNTIYF
TGCAGTGCTAGAGATTCATCCCAGGGGAACTCTGGAAACACCATATATTTT
>.|.|TRBJ1-5|TRBV7-9
CASSLGGGVAQPQHF
TGTGCCAGCAGCTTAGGTGGTGGCGTGGCTCAGCCCCAGCATTTT
>.|.|TRBJ2-6|TRBV20-1
CSARVNAGSNVLTF
TGCAGTGCTAGAGTCAACGCGGGTTCCAACGTCCTGACTTTC
>.|.|TRBJ2-7|TRBV2
CASYAGSMGEQYF
TGTGCCAGCTATGCCGGGTCGATGGGCGAGCAGTACTTC
>.|.|TRBJ2-5|TRBV2
CASREGQQETQYF
TGTGCCAGCAGGGAGGGACAGCAAGAGACCCAGTACTTC
>.|few|TRBJ1-1|TRBV6-5
CASSYRGPNTEAFF
TGTGCCAGCAGTTACCGGGGACCGAACACTGAAGCTTTCTTT
>.|.|TRBJ2-3|TRBV11-1
CASSKPGTQVYF
TGTGCCAGCAGCAAACCCGGGACGCAGGTGTATTTT
>TRBD2|many|TRBJ2-7|TRBV5-1
CASSPRTSGRPDYEQYF
TGCGCCAGCAGCCCTCGGACTAGCGGGAGACCGGACTACGAGCAGTACTTC
>.|.|TRBJ1-5|TRBV19
CASSIVSGDGPQHF
TGTGCCAGTAGTATAGTAAGCGGCGATGGGCCCCAGCATTTT
>TRBD2|few|TRBJ2-7|TRBV2
CASKFLAGGPGEQYF
TGTGCCAGCAAATTTCTAGCGGGAGGGCCGGGTGAGCAGTACTTC
>TRBD1|few|TRBJ2-7|TRBV30
CAWTTGSHEQYF
TGTGCCTGGACGACAGGGTCCCACGAGCAGTACTTC
>TRBD1|.|TRBJ2-1|TRBV24-1
CATSGGKGAEEHEQFF
TGTGCCACCAGTGGAGGTAAGGGGGCGGAGGAGCATGAGCAGTTCTTC
>.|many|TRBJ2-1|TRBV7-3
CASSLALAHEQFF
TGTGCCAGCAGCTTAGCCCTAGCCCATGAGCAGTTCTTC
>.|few|TRBJ2-2|TRBV4-1
CASSQDSLSTGELFF
TGCGCCAGCAGCCAAGATTCCCTCTCAACCGGGGAGCTGTTTTTT
>.|few|TRBJ2-1|TRBV20-1
CSAALGIDEQFF
TGCAGTGCGGCTTTGGGGATTGATGAGCAGTTCTTC
>.|few|TRBJ2-1|TRBV7-3
CASSSRESHEQFF
TGTGCCAGCAGCTCCAGGGAATCGCATGAGCAGTTCTTC
>TRBD1|.|TRBJ1-5|TRBV12-3/TRBV12-4
CASSPQGYQPQHF
TGTGCCAGCAGCCCACAGGGGTATCAGCCCCAGCATTTT
>.|.|TRBJ2-1|TRBV7-2
CASSLTLAGNEQFF
TGTGCCAGCAGCTTAACACTAGCTGGCAATGAGCAGTTCTTC
>.|.|TRBJ1-5|TRBV12-3/TRBV12-4
CASTGGENQPQHF
TGTGCCAGCACCGGGGGCGAGAATCAGCCCCAGCATTTT
>.|.|TRBJ2-6|TRBV27
CASWESGANVLTF
TGTGCCAGTTGGGAATCTGGGGCCAACGTCCTGACTTTC
>TRBD2|.|TRBJ2-2|TRBV10-3
CAISEWGLATNTGELFF
TGTGCCATCAGTGAGTGGGGACTAGCGACGAACACCGGGGAGCTGTTTTTT
>TRBD2|.|TRBJ2-5|TRBV7-9
CASSLGTSSQETQYF
TGTGCCAGCAGCTTAGGGACTAGTTCACAAGAGACCCAGTACTTC
>TRBD2|.|TRBJ2-7|TRBV11-2
CASSINLAGGYEQYF
TGTGCCAGCAGCATAAACCTAGCGGGAGGCTACGAGCAGTACTTC
>TRBD1|.|TRBJ2-5|TRBV4-3
CASSQGTGGVETQYF
TGCGCCAGCAGCCAAGGGACAGGGGGCGTTGAGACCCAGTACTTC
>.|.|TRBJ2-6|TRBV20-1
CSASPVSGANVLTF
TGCAGTGCTAGCCCGGTCTCTGGGGCCAACGTCCTGACTTTC
>TRBD1|once|TRBJ1-2|TRBV25-1
CASSDIRDRDNYGYTF
TGTGCCAGCAGTGACATTCGGGACAGGGATAACTATGGCTACACCTTC
>TRBD1|.|TRBJ1-1|TRBV11-3
CASSGQGDTEAFF
TGTGCCAGCAGCGGACAGGGGGACACTGAAGCTTTCTTT
>TRBD1|many|TRBJ2-1|TRBV4-3
CASSQEAGGRTGKNNEQFF
TGCGCCAGCAGCCAAGAAGCAGGGGGAAGAACGGGAAAGAACAATGAGCAGTTCTTC
>TRBD1|.|TRBJ2-1|TRBV5-1
CASSTMTGGNEQFF
TGCGCCAGCAGCACTATGACAGGGGGCAATGAGCAGTTCTTC
>.|.|TRBJ1-1|TRBV20-1
CSAREDAGSFF
TGCAGTGCTAGAGAGGACGCGGGGTCCTTCTTT